The 27 T cell receptor beta chains presented below share a single source sample, sequenced in a study of OX40 agonist ivuxolimab in advanced cancers. The protocol was immunoSEQ multiplex PCR, while the TCRdb copy is restricted to in-frame clones and leaves out a portion. Of about 100,000 clones listed, approximately 90% are singletons. The specimen was CD4+ or CD8+ T cells sorted from blood, collected in a trial of the OX40 agonist ivuxolimab. Receptors were obtained from an adult with an advanced solid tumor such as melanoma, head and neck, liver or kidney cancer.

V gene TRBV23-1 combines with J gene TRBJ2-1; 10 nucleotides match TRBD1. TRBV23-1 is an ORF, with its function uncertain. This CDR3 region has 16 residues. Trimming cost V 0 bases and J 4 bases; bases outside gene matches: 3. The CDR3 sequence is CASSQSGDRGYNEQFF. CDR3 DNA: TGCGCCAGCAGTCAATCGGGGGACAGGGGTTACAATGAGCAGTTCTTC.

This clone was recorded once. This chain links TRBV2 with TRBJ1-4; weak D call: TRBD1 (5 bases). Germline lookup yields CDR1 SNHLY and CDR2 FYNNEI. The CDR3 sequence is 15 residues long. The germline V and J ends were trimmed by 0 bases and 11 bases, with 16 bases remaining between them. The CDR3 loop is CASSEARGRREKLFF. Written as DNA, the CDR3 is TGTGCCAGCAGTGAAGCGAGGGGCCGTCGCGAGAAACTGTTTTTT.

In this sample, this clone turned up once. The genes are TRBV9 and TRBJ2-5, with TRBD2 matching over 7 bases. The CDR3 covers 14 residues. V shed 4 bases and J 3 bases; nucleotides not matched to a gene: 6. Germline V gene sequence: CDR1 SGDLS, CDR2 YYNGEE. The CDR3 sequence is CASSPSGRKETQYF. The CDR3 nucleotides are TGTGCCAGCAGCCCCTCCGGGAGGAAAGAGACCCAGTACTTC. The variable domain in full, completed from reference TRBV9 and TRBJ2-5, reads DSGVTQTPKHLITATGQRVTLRCSPRSGDLSVYWYQQSLDQGLQFLIQYYNGEERAKGNILERFSAQQFPDLHSELNLSSLELGDSALYFCASSPSGRKETQYFGPGTRLLVL.

This chain joins TRBV15 and TRBJ2-1, with 8 bases matching TRBD2. V shed 0 bases, J shed 6 bases, and the junction held 7 bases outside the gene matches. The CDR3 is 16 residues long. The germline V gene has CDR1 LNHNV and CDR2 YYDKDF (reference sequence). CDR3 bases: TGTGCCACCAGCAGAGATCCCCGGGGGGGTTTCAATGAGCAGTTCTTC. This codes for CATSRDPRGGFNEQFF.

The chain carries TRBV5-5 and TRBJ2-7; D may match TRBD1 or TRBD2 (5 bases each). V was shortened by 7 bases and J by 2 bases, with 13 bases between the two germline ends. The germline gives CDR1 SGHKS, CDR2 YYEKEE (reference sequence). This CDR3 spans 13 amino acids. The CDR3 DNA follows: TGTGCCAGCCGCCCGAGGGGTGCCTACGAGCAGTACTTC. As protein: CASRPRGAYEQYF.

This clone was recorded once. As DNA, the CDR3 is TGTGCCAGCAGACGGTTAGCGGGGAATGAGCAGTTCTTC. Protein sequence: CASRRLAGNEQFF. This chain joins TRBV9 and TRBJ2-1, with TRBD2 matching 8 bases. Trimming at V came to 5 bases and at J to 7 bases, leaving 5 bases not matched to a gene. The germline CDR1 and CDR2 sequences are SGDLS and YYNGEE. This CDR3 has 13 amino acids.

The chain recombines TRBV6-5 with TRBJ1-2, with 12 nucleotides matching TRBD1. Germline assignment: CDR1 MNHEY and CDR2 SVGAGI. The CDR3 is made up of 15 amino acids. Trimming removed 6 bases from V and 8 bases from J; junction bases left unmatched: 10. The CDR3 loop is CASSVPGQGAGGYTF. CDR3 coding DNA: TGTGCCAGCAGCGTACCGGGACAGGGGGCGGGAGGCTACACCTTC.

CDR3 sequence reads: CASSQDGYQPQHF. The CDR3 bases are TGCGCCAGCAGCCAAGACGGATATCAGCCCCAGCATTTT. The chain is built from TRBV4-1 and TRBJ1-5; D is unclear. Trimming removed 0 bases from V and 5 bases from J, with 5 bases in between. The CDR3 runs to 13 residues. Germline assignment: CDR1 MGHRA and CDR2 YSYEKL.

The rearrangement uses TRBV19 and TRBJ2-5; TRBD2 matches at 8 bases. The CDR3 length is 15 residues. V was pared by 6 bases and J by 3 bases, with 9 bases of the junction left unmatched. The germline V gene encodes CDR1 LNHDA and CDR2 SQIVND (reference sequence). The CDR3 DNA reads as TGTGCCAGTAGAACCCCGGGAGGGGGAAAAGAGACCCAGTACTTC. This gives the protein CASRTPGGGKETQYF. Complete variable domain (other parts from reference TRBV19 and TRBJ2-5): DGGITQSPKYLFRKEGQNVTLSCEQNLNHDAMYWYRQDPGQGLRLIYYSQIVNDFQKGDIAEGYSVSREKKESFPLTVTSAQKNPTAFYLCASRTPGGGKETQYFGPGTRLLVL.

J is TRBJ2-1 and V is TRBV27; D gene uncertain. Trimming removed 6 bases from V and 5 bases from J, with 5 bases in between. The CDR3 runs 11 residues. The germline CDR1 and CDR2 sequences are MNHEY and SMNVEV (reference sequence). The CDR3 region has the DNA TGTGCCAGCAGAACCGACAATGAGCAGTTCTTC. It is translated as CASRTDNEQFF.

The chain uses TRBV6-5 and TRBJ2-7; 7 nucleotides line up with TRBD1. Germline trimming cut 6 bases from V and 3 bases from J; bases unmatched to any gene: 8. Germline CDR1 reads MNHEY; CDR2 reads SVGAGI. The length of the CDR3 is 14 residues. CDR3 sequence reads: CASSYDRANYEQYF. DNA for the CDR3: TGTGCCAGCAGCTATGACAGGGCCAACTACGAGCAGTACTTC.

The CDR3 DNA is TGTGCCAGCAGTCCAGATATGCGTAACACCGGGGAGCTGTTTTTT. This sequence encodes CASSPDMRNTGELFF. The V and J genes are TRBV2 and TRBJ2-2; unclear D gene. Germline CDR1 SNHLY, CDR2 FYNNEI. With 5 bases removed from V and 2 bases from J, the gap between germline ends came to 12 bases. The CDR3 totals 15 residues.

This clone was recorded once. V is TRBV7-9 and J is TRBJ2-7; TRBD1 aligns across 8 bases. CDR3 length: 16 amino acids. With 1 base clipped from V and 3 bases from J, the junction kept 8 bases outside the gene matches. The V gene's germline CDR1 is SEHNR and CDR2 FQNEAQ (reference sequence). CDR3: CASSLGWTGSFYEQYF. Written as DNA, the CDR3 is TGTGCCAGCAGCTTAGGTTGGACAGGGTCGTTCTACGAGCAGTACTTC.

The chain recombines TRBV4-3 with TRBJ2-1; D gene uncertain. The V gene lost 5 bases and the J gene lost 4 bases, with 18 bases spanning the gap. CDR3 length: 16 residues. In germline, CDR1 is LGHNA, CDR2 YSLEER. The CDR3 nucleotides are TGCGCCAGCAGCGAGAGACCCGCGCATGGGTACAATGAGCAGTTCTTC. The encoded protein is CASSERPAHGYNEQFF.

A single count supports this clone. The chain carries TRBV4-2 and TRBJ2-6; perhaps TRBD1 as D (6 bases). The CDR3 totals 17 residues. Between the trimmed V and J ends, which lost 4 bases and 1 base, there was a span of 14 bases. Germline V lookup: CDR1 LGHNA, CDR2 YNFKEQ. The CDR3: CASSPSQGRSGANVLTF. CDR3 in DNA: TGTGCCAGCAGCCCCTCACAGGGCCGGTCTGGGGCCAACGTCCTGACTTTC.

Comment on this clone: This same CDR3 is encoded by further DNA sequences in the sample. The gene calls are TRBV6-5 and TRBJ2-5; D is undetermined. CDR1 and CDR2 from the germline V gene are MNHEY and SVGAGI. V dropped 6 bases and J dropped 1 base, with 9 bases sitting between them. CDR3 length: 13 amino acids. The CDR3 is CASRRTVQETQYF. The CDR3 nucleotides are TGTGCCAGCAGGAGGACGGTCCAAGAGACCCAGTACTTC.

The chain has TRBV28 and TRBJ2-7; 11 bases line up with TRBD1. Trimming removed 2 bases from V and 7 bases from J; junction bases left unmatched: 10. Per the germline V gene, CDR1 is MDHEN and CDR2 is SYDVKM. The CDR3 is made up of 16 amino acids. This CDR3 reads CASSLKGGQGAFEQYF. CDR3 coding DNA: TGTGCCAGCAGTTTAAAAGGTGGACAGGGGGCTTTTGAGCAGTACTTC.

In its sample, this clone was seen once. The genes are TRBV5-5 and TRBJ1-2, with a possible D match to TRBD1 (5 bases). The length of the CDR3 is 16 residues. Germline CDR1 is SGHKS and CDR2 is YYEKEE (reference sequence). The V gene lost 4 bases and the J gene lost 8 bases, with 24 bases spanning the gap. CDR3 bases: TGTGCCAGCAGCCTGACCGGGACCGCGGACTTCCTGGGCTACACCTTC. Protein: CASSLTGTADFLGYTF.

In its sample, this clone was seen once. The chain carries TRBV2 and TRBJ2-6; no firm D call. Trimming cost V 6 bases and J 4 bases, with 10 bases left between them. The CDR3 is 14 amino acids. Germline CDR1 SNHLY, CDR2 FYNNEI. CDR3 region: CASSQGAGANVLTF. The DNA for the CDR3 is TGTGCCAGCAGCCAAGGTGCCGGGGCCAACGTCCTGACTTTC.

This clone was detected only a few times. Other DNA sequences in this specimen translate into the identical CDR3. This sequence joins TRBV5-1 and TRBJ2-5, with D possibly being TRBD1 (5 bases). This CDR3 has 14 residues. The V gene's germline CDR1 is SGHRS and CDR2 YFSETQ. The germline V and J ends were trimmed by 0 bases and 1 base, with 7 bases remaining between them. In DNA, the CDR3 is TGCGCCAGCAGCTTGGGGGGCCCCCAAGAGACCCAGTACTTC. Protein sequence: CASSLGGPQETQYF.

The genes are TRBV28 and TRBJ1-5; TRBD1 matches at 9 bases. Germline V lookup: CDR1 MDHEN, CDR2 SYDVKM. The CDR3 runs to 15 residues. Losses at the gene ends were 6 bases for V and 6 bases for J; bases not matched to a gene: 9. The CDR3 DNA follows: TGTGCCAGCAGCTTAGGACAGGGGTCCTCTCAGCCCCAGCATTTT. This gives the protein CASSLGQGSSQPQHF.

This rearrangement joins TRBV6-5 to TRBJ2-7; 10 bases agree with TRBD2. From germline, CDR1 is MNHEY and CDR2 SVGAGI. This CDR3 is 15 amino acids long. The junction had 8 bases not matched to a gene; V was cut back by 5 bases and J by 4 bases. CDR3 nucleotide sequence: TGTGCCAGCAGTCGTCTAGCGGGAGATCGATACGAGCAGTACTTC. It translates to CASSRLAGDRYEQYF.

The J gene is TRBJ2-5, the V gene TRBV28, with 7 nucleotides matching TRBD2. There are 15 residues in the CDR3. V trimming: 6 bases; J trimming: 2 bases; junction bases outside the gene matches: 9. Germline V gene sequence: CDR1 MDHEN, CDR2 SYDVKM. The CDR3 is CASRVQGGSQETQYF. In DNA form, the CDR3 reads TGTGCCAGCAGGGTCCAGGGCGGGAGTCAAGAGACCCAGTACTTC.

This chain connects TRBV6-1 to TRBJ1-5; D possibly corresponds to TRBD1 (5 bases). V was trimmed by 4 bases and J by 0 bases, leaving 10 bases between them. This CDR3 contains 15 residues. Per germline, CDR1 MNHNS and CDR2 SASEGT. The CDR3 coding sequence is TGTGCCAGCAGTGGCCGGGACTATAGCAATCAGCCCCAGCATTTT. Translation: CASSGRDYSNQPQHF.

The chain has TRBV5-5 and TRBJ2-2, with 14 bases lining up with TRBD2. The CDR3 runs to 16 residues. After removal of 4 bases from V and 8 bases from J, the junction contained 7 bases not matched to a gene. CDR1 is SGHKS, CDR2 YYEKEE, per germline (reference sequence). CDR3 protein: CASSHQGLAGVGELFF. The CDR3 DNA is TGTGCCAGCAGCCACCAGGGACTAGCGGGAGTGGGGGAGCTGTTTTTT.

The chain uses TRBV7-3 and TRBJ2-1, with D maybe TRBD1 (6 bases). Germline values: CDR1 SGHTA, CDR2 FQGTGA. V gave up 2 bases and J gave up 0 bases, with 11 bases separating them. The CDR3 covers 16 residues. The CDR3 region is CASSLGWGPSYNEQFF. The CDR3 DNA is TGTGCCAGCAGCTTAGGGTGGGGGCCCTCCTACAATGAGCAGTTCTTC.

This chain connects TRBV5-1 to TRBJ2-5; possibly TRBD1 or TRBD2 for D (7 bases each). This CDR3 has 15 amino acids. Germline assignment: CDR1 SGHRS and CDR2 YFSETQ. V lost 4 bases to trimming and J lost 4 bases, with 17 bases between them. CDR3 bases: TGCGCCAGCAGCCTCCAGGGAGGGGGCGCAGAGACCCAGTACTTC. This sequence encodes CASSLQGGGAETQYF.